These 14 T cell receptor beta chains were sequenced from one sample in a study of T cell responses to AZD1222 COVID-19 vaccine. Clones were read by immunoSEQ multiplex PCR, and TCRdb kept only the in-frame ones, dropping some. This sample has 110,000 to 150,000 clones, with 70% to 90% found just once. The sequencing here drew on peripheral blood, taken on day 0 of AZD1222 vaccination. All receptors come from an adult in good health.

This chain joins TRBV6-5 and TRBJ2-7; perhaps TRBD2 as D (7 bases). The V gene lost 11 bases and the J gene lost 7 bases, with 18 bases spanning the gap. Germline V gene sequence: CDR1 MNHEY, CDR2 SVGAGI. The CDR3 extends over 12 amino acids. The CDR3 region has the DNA TGTGCCTCCGGGGGGACATCTTTGGAGCAGTACTTC. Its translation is CASGGTSLEQYF.

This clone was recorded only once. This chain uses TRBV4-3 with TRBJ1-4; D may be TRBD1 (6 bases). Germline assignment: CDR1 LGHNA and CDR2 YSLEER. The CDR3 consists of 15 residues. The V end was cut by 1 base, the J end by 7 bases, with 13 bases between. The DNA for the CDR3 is TGCGCCAGCAGCCAAGGAGAGGGGGAGGTTGAAAAACTGTTTTTT. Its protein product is CASSQGEGEVEKLFF.

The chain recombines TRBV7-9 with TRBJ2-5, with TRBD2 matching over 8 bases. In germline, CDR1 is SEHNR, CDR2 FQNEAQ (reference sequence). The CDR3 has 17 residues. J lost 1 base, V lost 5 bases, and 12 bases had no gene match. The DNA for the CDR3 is TGTGCCAGCAGCACCCTAACTGGCGGGAGGCCCCAAGAGACCCAGTACTTC. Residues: CASSTLTGGRPQETQYF.

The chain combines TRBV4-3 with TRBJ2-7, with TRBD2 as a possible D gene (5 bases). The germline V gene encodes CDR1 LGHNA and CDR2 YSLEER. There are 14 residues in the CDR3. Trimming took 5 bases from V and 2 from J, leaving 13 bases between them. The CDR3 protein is CASSERASPYEQYF. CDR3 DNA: TGCGCCAGCAGCGAGCGTGCTAGCCCCTACGAGCAGTACTTC.

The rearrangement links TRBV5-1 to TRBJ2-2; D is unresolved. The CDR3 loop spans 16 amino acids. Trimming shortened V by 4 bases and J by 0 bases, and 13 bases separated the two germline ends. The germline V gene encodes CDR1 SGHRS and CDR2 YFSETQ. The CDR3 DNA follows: TGCGCCAGCAGCCCAGCGTTCCAGTCGAACACCGGGGAGCTGTTTTTT. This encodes CASSPAFQSNTGELFF.

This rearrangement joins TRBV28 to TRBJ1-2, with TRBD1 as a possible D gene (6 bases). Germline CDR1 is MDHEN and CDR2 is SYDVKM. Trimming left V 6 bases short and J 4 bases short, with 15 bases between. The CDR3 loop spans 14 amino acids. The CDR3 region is CASSLGAAPYGYTF. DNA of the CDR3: TGTGCCAGCAGCTTGGGGGCTGCGCCCTATGGCTACACCTTC.

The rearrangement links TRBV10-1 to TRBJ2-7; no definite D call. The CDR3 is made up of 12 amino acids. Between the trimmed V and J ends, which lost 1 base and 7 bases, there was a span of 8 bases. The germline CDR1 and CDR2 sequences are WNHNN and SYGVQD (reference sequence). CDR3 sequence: CASSECGGEQYF. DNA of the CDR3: TGCGCCAGCAGTGAGTGCGGCGGTGAGCAGTACTTC.

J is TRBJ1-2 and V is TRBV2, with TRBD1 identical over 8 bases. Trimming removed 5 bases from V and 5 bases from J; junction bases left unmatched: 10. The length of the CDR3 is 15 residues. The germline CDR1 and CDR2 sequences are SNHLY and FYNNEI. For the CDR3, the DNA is TGTGCCAGCAGTCATAGGACAGGGATGGATTATGGCTACACCTTC. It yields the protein CASSHRTGMDYGYTF.

The CDR3 loop reads CASSFGVGLAGGKDTQYF. CDR3 sequence (DNA): TGTGCCAGCAGCTTCGGAGTGGGACTAGCGGGAGGTAAAGATACGCAGTATTTT. The chain couples TRBV11-2 to TRBJ2-3, with 15 bases matching TRBD2. Germline V gene lookup returns CDR1 SGHAT and CDR2 FQNNGV. V shed 3 bases, J shed 5 bases, and the junction held 9 bases outside the gene matches. This CDR3 has 18 amino acids.

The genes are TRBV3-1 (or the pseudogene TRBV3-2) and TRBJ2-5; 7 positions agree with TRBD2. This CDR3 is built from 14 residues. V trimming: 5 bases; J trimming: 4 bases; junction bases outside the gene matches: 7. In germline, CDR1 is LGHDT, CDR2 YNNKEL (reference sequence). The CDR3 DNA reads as TGTGCCAGCAGCTCGGAGACTAGCCGAGAGACCCAGTACTTC. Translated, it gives CASSSETSRETQYF.

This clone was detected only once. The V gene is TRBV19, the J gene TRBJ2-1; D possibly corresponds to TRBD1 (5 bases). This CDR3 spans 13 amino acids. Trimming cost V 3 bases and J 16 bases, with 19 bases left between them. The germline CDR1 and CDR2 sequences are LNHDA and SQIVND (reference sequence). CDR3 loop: CASSIMGPHGEFF. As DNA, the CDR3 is TGTGCCAGTAGTATTATGGGGCCCCATGGGGAATTCTTC.

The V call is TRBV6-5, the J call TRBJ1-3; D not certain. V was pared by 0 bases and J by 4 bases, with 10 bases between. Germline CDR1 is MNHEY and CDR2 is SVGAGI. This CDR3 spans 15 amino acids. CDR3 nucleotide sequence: TGTGCCAGCAGTTACTCGAACGAAGGGGGAAACACCATATATTTT. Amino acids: CASSYSNEGGNTIYF.

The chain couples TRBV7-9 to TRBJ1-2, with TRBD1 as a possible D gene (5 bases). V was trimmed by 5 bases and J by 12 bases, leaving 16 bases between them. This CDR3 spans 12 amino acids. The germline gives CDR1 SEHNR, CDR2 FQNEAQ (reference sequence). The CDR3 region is CASSPDTRLHTF. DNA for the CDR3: TGTGCCAGCAGCCCGGACACTCGGTTACACACCTTC.

CDR3 loop: CASSPLGSSPLHF. The CDR3 coding sequence is TGTGCCAGCTCACCCCTCGGATCTTCACCCCTCCACTTT. J is TRBJ1-6 and V is TRBV18, with D hard to call. V dropped 3 bases and J dropped 9 bases, with 9 bases sitting between them. The V gene's germline CDR1 is KGHSH and CDR2 LQKENI. This CDR3 comprises 13 residues.